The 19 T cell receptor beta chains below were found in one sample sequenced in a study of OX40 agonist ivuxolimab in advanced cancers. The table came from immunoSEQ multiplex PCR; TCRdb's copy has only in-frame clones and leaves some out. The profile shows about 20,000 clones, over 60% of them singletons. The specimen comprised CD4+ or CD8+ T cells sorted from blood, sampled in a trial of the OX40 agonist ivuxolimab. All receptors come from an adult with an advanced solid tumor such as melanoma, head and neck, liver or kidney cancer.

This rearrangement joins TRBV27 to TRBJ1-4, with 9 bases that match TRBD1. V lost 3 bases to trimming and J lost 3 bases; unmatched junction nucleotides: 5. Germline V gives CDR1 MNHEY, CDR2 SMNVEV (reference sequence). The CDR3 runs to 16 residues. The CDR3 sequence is CASSLGQGSPNEKLFF. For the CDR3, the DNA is TGTGCCAGCAGTTTGGGACAGGGTTCTCCTAATGAAAAACTGTTTTTT. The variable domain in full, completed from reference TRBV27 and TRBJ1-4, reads EAQVTQNPRYLITVTGKKLTVTCSQNMNHEYMSWYRQDPGLGLRQIYYSMNVEVTDKGDVPEGYKVSRKEKRNFPLILESPSPNQTSLYFCASSLGQGSPNEKLFFGSGTQLSVL.

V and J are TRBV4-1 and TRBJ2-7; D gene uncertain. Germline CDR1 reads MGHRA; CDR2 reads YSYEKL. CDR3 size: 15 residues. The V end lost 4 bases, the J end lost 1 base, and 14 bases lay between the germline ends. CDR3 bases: TGCGCCAGCAGCCCAGACTTGGACGGATCCTACGAGCAGTACTTC. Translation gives CASSPDLDGSYEQYF.

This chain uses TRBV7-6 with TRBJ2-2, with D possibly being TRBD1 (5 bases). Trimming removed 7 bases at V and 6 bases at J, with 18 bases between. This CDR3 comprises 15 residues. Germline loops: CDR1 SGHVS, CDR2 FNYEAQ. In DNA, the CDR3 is TGTGCCAGCACCCCCCAGGCAGGGCCTCCCGGGGAGCTGTTTTTT. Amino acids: CASTPQAGPPGELFF.

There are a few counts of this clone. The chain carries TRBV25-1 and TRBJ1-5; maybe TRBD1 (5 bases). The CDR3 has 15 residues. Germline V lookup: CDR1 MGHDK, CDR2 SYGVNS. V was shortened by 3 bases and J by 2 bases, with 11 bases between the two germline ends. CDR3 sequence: CASSDWKGGNQPQHF. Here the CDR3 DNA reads TGTGCCAGCAGTGATTGGAAAGGGGGCAATCAGCCCCAGCATTTT.

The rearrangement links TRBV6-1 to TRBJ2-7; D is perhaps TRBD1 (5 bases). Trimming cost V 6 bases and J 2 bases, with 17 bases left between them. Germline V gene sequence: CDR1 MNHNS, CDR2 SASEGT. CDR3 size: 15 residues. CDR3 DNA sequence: TGTGCCAGCAGACTGTCATACGACAGTCCCTACGAGCAGTACTTC. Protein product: CASRLSYDSPYEQYF.

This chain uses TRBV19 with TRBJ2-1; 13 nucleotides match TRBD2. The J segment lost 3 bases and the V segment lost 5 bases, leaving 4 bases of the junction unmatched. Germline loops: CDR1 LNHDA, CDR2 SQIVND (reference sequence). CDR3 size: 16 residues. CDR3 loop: CASSPRLAGGYNEQFF. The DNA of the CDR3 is TGTGCCAGTAGTCCACGACTAGCGGGGGGCTACAATGAGCAGTTCTTC.

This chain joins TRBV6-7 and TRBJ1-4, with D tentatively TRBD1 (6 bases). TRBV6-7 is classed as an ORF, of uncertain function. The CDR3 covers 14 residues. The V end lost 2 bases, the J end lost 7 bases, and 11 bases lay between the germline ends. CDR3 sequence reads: CASSYEGVGEKLFF. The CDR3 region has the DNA TGTGCCAGCAGTTACGAGGGGGTGGGTGAAAAACTGTTTTTT.

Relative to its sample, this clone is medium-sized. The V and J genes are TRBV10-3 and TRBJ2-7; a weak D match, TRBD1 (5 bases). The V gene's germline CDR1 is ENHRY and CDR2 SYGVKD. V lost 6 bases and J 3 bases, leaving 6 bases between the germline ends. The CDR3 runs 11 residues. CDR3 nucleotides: TGTGCCATCAGGGACAACTACGAGCAGTACTTC. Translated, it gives CAIRDNYEQYF.

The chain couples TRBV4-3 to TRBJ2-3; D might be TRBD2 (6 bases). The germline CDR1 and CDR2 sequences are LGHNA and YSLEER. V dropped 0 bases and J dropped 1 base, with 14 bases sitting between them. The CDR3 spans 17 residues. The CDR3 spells CASSQDRRGKRTDTQYF. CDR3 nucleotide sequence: TGCGCCAGCAGCCAAGATAGACGGGGGAAACGCACAGATACGCAGTATTTT.

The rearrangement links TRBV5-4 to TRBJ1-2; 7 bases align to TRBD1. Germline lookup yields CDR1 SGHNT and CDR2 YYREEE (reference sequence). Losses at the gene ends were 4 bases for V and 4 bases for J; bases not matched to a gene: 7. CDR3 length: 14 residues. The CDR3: CASSTDREGYGYTF. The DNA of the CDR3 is TGTGCCAGCAGCACCGACAGGGAAGGCTATGGCTACACCTTC. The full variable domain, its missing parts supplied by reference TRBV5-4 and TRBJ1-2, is ETGVTQSPTHLIKTRGQQVTLRCSSQSGHNTVSWYQQALGQGPQFIFQYYREEENGRGNFPPRFSGLQFPNYSSELNVNALELDDSALYLCASSTDREGYGYTFGSGTRLTVV.

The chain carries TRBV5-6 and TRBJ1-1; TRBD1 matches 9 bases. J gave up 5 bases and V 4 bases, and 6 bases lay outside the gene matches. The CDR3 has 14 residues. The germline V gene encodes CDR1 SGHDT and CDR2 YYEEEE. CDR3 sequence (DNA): TGTGCCAGCAGCACCCCACAGGGGGCGACTGAAGCTTTCTTT. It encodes CASSTPQGATEAFF.

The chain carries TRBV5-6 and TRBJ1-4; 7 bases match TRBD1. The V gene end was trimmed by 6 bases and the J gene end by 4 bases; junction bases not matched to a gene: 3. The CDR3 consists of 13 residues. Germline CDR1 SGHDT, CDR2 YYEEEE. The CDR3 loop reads CASTRGFNEKLFF. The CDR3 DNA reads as TGTGCCAGCACCAGGGGGTTTAATGAAAAACTGTTTTTT.

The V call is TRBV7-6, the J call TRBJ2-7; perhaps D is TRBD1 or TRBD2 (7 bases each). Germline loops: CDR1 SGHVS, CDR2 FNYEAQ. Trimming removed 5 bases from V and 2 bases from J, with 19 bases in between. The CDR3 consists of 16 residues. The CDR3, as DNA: TGTGCCAGCAGCAAGCAGGGGGGGACGGGGGCCTACGAGCAGTACTTC. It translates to CASSKQGGTGAYEQYF.

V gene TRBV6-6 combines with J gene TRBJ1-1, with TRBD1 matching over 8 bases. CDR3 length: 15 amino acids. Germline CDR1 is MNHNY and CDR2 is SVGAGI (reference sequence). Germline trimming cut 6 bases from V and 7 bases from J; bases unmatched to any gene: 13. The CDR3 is CASRLFFGQGVEAFF. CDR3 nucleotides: TGTGCCAGCAGACTCTTCTTTGGACAGGGAGTTGAAGCTTTCTTT.

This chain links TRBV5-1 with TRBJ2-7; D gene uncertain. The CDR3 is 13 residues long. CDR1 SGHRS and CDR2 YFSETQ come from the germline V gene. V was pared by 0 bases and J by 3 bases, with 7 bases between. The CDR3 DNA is TGCGCCAGCAGCTTGGAGGCAGGCTACGAGCAGTACTTC. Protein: CASSLEAGYEQYF.

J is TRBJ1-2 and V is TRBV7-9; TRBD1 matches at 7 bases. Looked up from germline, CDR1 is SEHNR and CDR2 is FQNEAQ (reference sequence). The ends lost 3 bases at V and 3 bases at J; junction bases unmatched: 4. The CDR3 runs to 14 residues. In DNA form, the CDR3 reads TGTGCCAGCAGCTTGTCCGGGACAGACTATGGCTACACCTTC. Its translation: CASSLSGTDYGYTF.

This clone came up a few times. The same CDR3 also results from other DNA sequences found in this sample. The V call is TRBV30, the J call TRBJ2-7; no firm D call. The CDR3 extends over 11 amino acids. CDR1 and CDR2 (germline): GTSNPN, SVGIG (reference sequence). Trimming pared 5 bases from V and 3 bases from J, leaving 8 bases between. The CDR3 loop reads CAWGEGYEQYF. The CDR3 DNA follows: TGTGCCTGGGGGGAAGGCTACGAGCAGTACTTC.

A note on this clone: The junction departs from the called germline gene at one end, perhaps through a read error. The CDR3 DNA sequence: TGTGCCAGCAGTTTAGAAGGGAACGAGCGGTACTTC. It codes for CASSLEGNERYF. The chain is built from TRBV28 and TRBJ2-7; D remains ambiguous. Germline-derived CDR1 and CDR2 are MDHEN and SYDVKM. The length of the CDR3 is 12 residues.

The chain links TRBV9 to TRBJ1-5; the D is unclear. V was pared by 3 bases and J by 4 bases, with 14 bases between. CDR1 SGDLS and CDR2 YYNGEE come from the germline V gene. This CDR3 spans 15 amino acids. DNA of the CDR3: TGTGCCAGCAGCGACCGGGGTGAGGCAAATCAGCCCCAGCATTTT. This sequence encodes CASSDRGEANQPQHF.